This T cell receptor (beta chain) appears in the sequencing data of a study of shared clonotypes between healthy human individuals. Study observations and caveats: Sorted-subset samples were not fully sequenced, rarefaction indicated.

Germline CDR1 reads SEHNR; CDR2 reads FQNEAQ (reference sequence). The CDR3 has 13 residues. The ends were cut back, 6 bases at V and 3 bases at J, with 9 bases in the middle. Original processing methods: Filtering differed for immunoSEQ, which gave only junction sequences without quality scores. Using immunoSEQ multiplex PCR, the repertoire was profiled, and TCRdb retains in-frame clones only, with some absent. V and J calls plus clone size are reproduced from that table; the DNA served to infer D and trimming. The data show 110,000 or so clones, with around 66% seen just once and under 30% held by the top ten. To note about this clone: Its antigen is currently unknown.

Sequencing was performed on memory CD8+ T cells sorted from blood. Documented subset: CD45RO+ cells pooled with CCR7-negative TemRA cells. The chain carries TRBV7-9 and TRBJ2-1; weak D call: TRBD1 (5 bases). The TCR comes from a woman younger than 45 in good health. The CDR3 bases are TGTGCCAGCAGATCAGACAGCTACAATGAGCAGTTCTTC. Its translation: CASRSDSYNEQFF.